Listed below are T cell receptor beta chains from one sample, sequenced in a study of blood T cells in healthy people across ages. TCRdb redid the calling of the 5' RACE reads with MiXCR, one entry per CDR3 protein. The data hold over 750,000 distinct CDR3 sequences, with more than 20% observed a single time. A further study also used this sample, focusing on T cells of mothers and their children.

The specimen sequenced was blood. These TCRs come from a boy younger than 18 in good health. Both conserved end residues are part of each CDR3. The D gene is left open where the match is weak. Size values are once, few and many counts, or a class for expanded clones, and some rows have none.

j_gene,d_gene,abundance,v_gene,CDR3aa,CDR3nt
TRBJ2-1,NA,NA,TRBV7-6,CASSTRLGVNEQFF,TGTGCCAGCAGCACAAGACTAGGGGTGAATGAGCAGTTCTTC
TRBJ2-7,TRBD1,few,TRBV5-1,CASSSGTAYYEQYF,TGCGCCAGCAGCTCCGGGACAGCATACTACGAGCAGTACTTC
TRBJ2-4,TRBD1,few,TRBV6-5,CASSWTGTGGSKNIQYF,TGTGCCAGCAGTTGGACCGGGACAGGGGGCTCCAAAAACATTCAGTACTTC
TRBJ2-5,NA,NA,TRBV3-1,CASSQIDQETQYF,TGTGCCAGCAGCCAGATAGACCAAGAGACCCAGTACTTC
TRBJ2-1,TRBD2,few,TRBV10-3,CAISEGPSGSYEQFF,TGTGCCATCAGTGAGGGACCTAGCGGGAGCTATGAGCAGTTCTTC
TRBJ2-7,TRBD1,NA,TRBV3-1,CASSPTGQGNRGEQYF,TGTGCCAGCAGCCCCACGGGACAGGGGAACCGAGGAGAGCAGTACTTC
TRBJ2-1,NA,NA,TRBV12-3/TRBV12-4,CASSSTTYSSYNEQFF,TGTGCCAGCAGCTCAACCACGTATAGCTCCTACAATGAGCAGTTCTTC
TRBJ2-5,NA,NA,TRBV5-6,CASSLVGRGEETQYF,TGTGCCAGCAGCTTGGTAGGGAGAGGGGAAGAGACCCAGTACTTC
TRBJ2-5,NA,NA,TRBV9,CASSVVEETQYF,TGTGCCAGCAGCGTAGTGGAAGAGACCCAGTACTTC
TRBJ1-6,NA,few,TRBV20-1,CSARNLGQPSSPLHF,TGCAGTGCTAGGAACCTTGGACAGCCGAGTTCACCCCTCCACTTT
TRBJ2-5,NA,NA,TRBV19,CASSMGRGETQYF,TGTGCCAGTAGTATGGGAAGAGGGGAGACCCAGTACTTC
TRBJ2-3,NA,NA,TRBV25-1,CASSESNPSWTDTQYF,TGTGCCAGCAGTGAATCGAACCCCTCGTGGACAGATACGCAGTATTTT
TRBJ2-7,TRBD1,NA,TRBV5-1,CASSLQPGQGADEQYF,TGCGCCAGCAGCCTTCAACCGGGACAGGGGGCCGACGAGCAGTACTTC
TRBJ2-2,NA,NA,TRBV4-2,CASSQVGYTGELFF,TGTGCCAGCAGCCAAGTCGGCTACACCGGGGAGCTGTTTTTT
TRBJ2-1,NA,few,TRBV29-1,CSVLGPSYNEQFF,TGCAGCGTTTTAGGGCCCTCCTACAATGAGCAGTTCTTC
TRBJ2-7,NA,few,TRBV5-1,CASSLVNTPGAHEQYF,TGCGCCAGCAGCTTGGTTAACACTCCAGGGGCCCACGAGCAGTACTTC
TRBJ2-3,NA,few,TRBV6-6,CACQFGADTQYF,TGTGCCTGCCAGTTCGGGGCAGATACGCAGTATTTT
TRBJ2-7,TRBD1,NA,TRBV2,CASMQDRGSNEQYF,TGTGCCAGCATGCAGGACAGGGGAAGCAACGAGCAGTACTTC
TRBJ2-4,NA,NA,TRBV20-1,CSARDIEPLAKNIQYF,TGCAGTGCTAGAGATATAGAACCGCTAGCCAAAAACATTCAGTACTTC
TRBJ1-2,NA,once,TRBV12-3/TRBV12-4,CASSSRAGTNYGYTF,TGTGCCAGCAGTTCTAGAGCGGGGACTAACTATGGCTACACCTTC
TRBJ2-7,NA,NA,TRBV7-2,CASSLRDSFEQYF,TGTGCCAGCAGCCTCCGGGACTCCTTCGAGCAGTACTTC
TRBJ2-7,TRBD2,few,TRBV12-3/TRBV12-4,CASSQQAGNNYEQYF,TGTGCCAGCAGTCAGCAAGCGGGGAACAACTACGAGCAGTACTTC
TRBJ2-7,TRBD2,NA,TRBV5-1,CASSLRAGVSYEQYF,TGCGCCAGCAGCTTAAGAGCGGGAGTATCCTACGAGCAGTACTTC
TRBJ2-7,NA,NA,TRBV5-5,CASSFFPDSGRYEQYF,TGTGCCAGCAGCTTCTTCCCCGATAGCGGCCGCTACGAGCAGTACTTC
TRBJ2-5,NA,NA,TRBV29-1,CSVQKDSQQETQYF,TGCAGCGTGCAAAAAGACTCCCAACAAGAGACCCAGTACTTC
TRBJ2-5,NA,few,TRBV5-1,CASSLGGNQGSKYF,TGCGCCAGCAGCTTGGGGGGGAACCAGGGGAGCAAGTACTTC
TRBJ2-7,TRBD2,many,TRBV12-3/TRBV12-4,CASSLAGPYEQYF,TGTGCCAGCAGCCTAGCGGGGCCCTACGAGCAGTACTTC
TRBJ1-1,NA,few,TRBV5-1,CASSPVPQRGEAFF,TGCGCCAGCAGCCCCGTCCCCCAGCGGGGTGAAGCTTTCTTT